Listed here are 16 T cell receptor beta chains from one sample, sequenced in a study of Ad26.COV2.S vaccination and SARS-CoV-2 variants. Here immunoSEQ multiplex PCR was the method, and the copy in TCRdb shows in-frame clones only, minus some. The repertoire holds hundreds of thousands of clones, with about 89% as singletons. Treatment indicated: roughly 19 received Ad26.COV2.S at low or high dose, single or two shots; several received placebo; per-sample allocation not given. The study sampled participants on day 63 after the first vaccine or placebo injection. This specimen was peripheral blood, taken in a trial of Ad26.COV2.S vaccine versus placebo. Source of these receptors: a person aged 18-65 years who received the Ad26.COV2.S COVID-19 vaccine or a placebo.

This clone was recorded only once. V gene TRBV19 combines with J gene TRBJ2-2, with 8 bases that match TRBD2. The CDR3 contains 16 residues. J was trimmed by 0 bases and V by 4 bases; bases with no gene match: 4. CDR1 and CDR2 from the germline V gene are LNHDA and SQIVND (reference sequence). The CDR3 spells CASSRPGGTNTGELFF. CDR3 DNA: TGTGCCAGTAGTAGGCCGGGGGGGACGAACACCGGGGAGCTGTTTTTT. The full variable domain, rest sourced from reference TRBV19 and TRBJ2-2, is DGGITQSPKYLFRKEGQNVTLSCEQNLNHDAMYWYRQDPGQGLRLIYYSQIVNDFQKGDIAEGYSVSREKKESFPLTVTSAQKNPTAFYLCASSRPGGTNTGELFFGEGSRLTVL.

This clone was picked up one time. The V call is TRBV29-1, the J call TRBJ2-5, with D perhaps matching TRBD1 or TRBD2 (5 bases each). Trimming shortened V by 4 bases and J by 5 bases, and 14 bases separated the two germline ends. The CDR3 loop spans 13 amino acids. Germline-derived CDR1 and CDR2 are SQVTM and ANQGSEA. In DNA form, the CDR3 reads TGCAGCGTTGGGGGACCGGGCGGGGAGACCCAGTACTTC. It specifies CSVGGPGGETQYF.

The rearrangement links TRBV11-2 to TRBJ1-4; 8 nucleotides align to TRBD1. The CDR3 loop spans 14 amino acids. V trimming: 6 bases; J trimming: 8 bases; junction bases outside the gene matches: 8. CDR1 is SGHAT, CDR2 FQNNGV, per germline. As DNA, the CDR3 is TGTGCCAGCAGTTCGACAGGGGTGGGCGAAAAACTGTTTTTT. Translating gives CASSSTGVGEKLFF.

V and J are TRBV5-4 and TRBJ2-3, with TRBD1 matching 9 bases. V lost 5 bases, J lost 6 bases, and 10 bases stayed unmatched. CDR1 and CDR2 from the germline V gene are SGHNT and YYREEE (reference sequence). There are 15 residues in the CDR3. CDR3 in amino acids: CASSLTGQGRDTQYF. The CDR3 region has the DNA TGTGCCAGCAGTTTAACGGGACAGGGTCGCGATACGCAGTATTTT.

V usage is TRBV5-4 and J usage is TRBJ2-3, with 15 bases matching TRBD2. Per the germline V gene, CDR1 is SGHNT and CDR2 is YYREEE (reference sequence). CDR3 size: 16 residues. V was pared by 4 bases and J by 5 bases, with 5 bases of the junction left unmatched. The CDR3: CASSAGLAGGKDTQYF. In DNA form, the CDR3 reads TGTGCCAGCAGCGCGGGACTAGCGGGGGGAAAAGATACGCAGTATTTT.

V usage is TRBV12-5 and J usage is TRBJ2-1; D is ambiguous. CDR1 and CDR2 (germline): LGHNT, FRNRAP. Trimming pared 4 bases from V and 5 bases from J, leaving 15 bases between. The CDR3 length is 15 residues. The CDR3 spells CASGYNPTHNNEQFF. For the CDR3, the DNA is TGTGCTAGTGGTTACAATCCTACACATAACAATGAGCAGTTCTTC.

The chain joins TRBV2 to TRBJ1-1, with no clear D. This CDR3 comprises 11 residues. V was shortened by 6 bases and J by 6 bases, with 8 bases between the two germline ends. CDR1 is SNHLY, CDR2 FYNNEI, per germline. The CDR3 loop is CASRIGPEAFF. The CDR3 nucleotides read TGTGCCAGCAGAATAGGGCCTGAAGCTTTCTTT.

The genes are TRBV10-3 and TRBJ2-3, with D perhaps given as TRBD1 or TRBD2 (5 bases each). CDR1 is ENHRY and CDR2 is SYGVKD in the germline V gene. This CDR3 spans 15 amino acids. Trimming stripped 3 bases from V and 0 bases from J, with 10 bases between. The CDR3 loop is CAISDGTLSTDTQYF. CDR3 nucleotides: TGTGCCATCAGTGACGGGACCCTGAGCACAGATACGCAGTATTTT.

This clone has just one count. J is TRBJ2-3 and V is TRBV7-2; D unresolved. The V and J ends lost 5 bases and 0 bases respectively, with 9 bases between them. This CDR3 has 14 residues. Looked up from germline, CDR1 is SGHTA and CDR2 is FQGNSA. The CDR3 protein is CASSQLGSTDTQYF. CDR3 in DNA: TGTGCCAGCAGCCAGCTAGGTAGCACAGATACGCAGTATTTT.

CDR3 loop: CASSPALDRDTEAFF. The CDR3 DNA follows: TGTGCCAGCAGCCCCGCTTTAGACAGGGACACTGAAGCTTTCTTT. The V and J genes are TRBV5-4 and TRBJ1-1; TRBD1 matches 7 bases. Germline CDR1 SGHNT, CDR2 YYREEE (reference sequence). Germline trimming cut 4 bases from V and 3 bases from J; bases unmatched to any gene: 9. This CDR3 contains 15 residues.

The chain uses TRBV6-5 and TRBJ2-3; 10 positions match TRBD2. The germline gives CDR1 MNHEY, CDR2 SVGAGI. The V segment lost 4 bases and the J segment 7 bases; nucleotides outside the gene matches: 8. The CDR3 sequence is 15 residues long. CDR3 protein: CASSSGAGGPYTQYF. DNA for the CDR3: TGTGCCAGCAGTTCCGGAGCGGGGGGGCCGTATACGCAGTATTTT.

This chain connects TRBV9 to TRBJ2-3; TRBD1 matches at 9 bases. V shed 4 bases, J shed 1 base, and the junction held 4 bases outside the gene matches. This CDR3 comprises 15 residues. Germline-derived CDR1 and CDR2 are SGDLS and YYNGEE. As DNA, the CDR3 is TGTGCCAGCAGCCTTCGGACAGGGGGCACAGATACGCAGTATTTT. The encoded protein is CASSLRTGGTDTQYF.

The count of this clone is one. This chain connects TRBV5-6 to TRBJ1-3; D ambiguous. CDR1 and CDR2 from the germline V gene are SGHDT and YYEEEE. Trimming shortened V by 3 bases and J by 0 bases, and 7 bases separated the two germline ends. The CDR3 spans 14 residues. For the CDR3, the DNA is TGTGCCAGCAGCTCTGTGGGCTCTGGAAACACCATATATTTT. Translated, it gives CASSSVGSGNTIYF.

V usage is TRBV24-1 and J usage is TRBJ2-2, with 14 positions matching TRBD2. The CDR3 sequence is 18 residues long. Germline values: CDR1 KGHDR, CDR2 SFDVKD. Trimming took 2 bases from V and 7 from J; bases not matched to a gene: 8. The CDR3 sequence is CATSDSGTSGRRVGELFF. In nucleotides, the CDR3 is TGTGCCACCAGTGATTCCGGGACTAGCGGGAGAAGGGTCGGGGAGCTGTTTTTT.

The chain links TRBV7-2 to TRBJ1-2; D not resolved. Trimming stripped 1 base from V and 4 bases from J, with 10 bases between. The CDR3 has 14 amino acids. CDR1 is SGHTA, CDR2 FQGNSA, per germline. The CDR3 DNA follows: TGTGCCAGCAGCTTAGGCGTGGGAACCTATGGCTACACCTTC. Its translation is CASSLGVGTYGYTF.

This clone was detected once. The J gene is TRBJ1-6, the V gene TRBV10-3, with TRBD1 matching 7 bases. The V gene's germline CDR1 is ENHRY and CDR2 SYGVKD. The CDR3 is 12 amino acids. Trimming cost V 6 bases and J 8 bases; bases outside gene matches: 1. CDR3 in DNA: TGTGCCATCAGAGGACAGGATTCACCCCTCCACTTT. Protein product: CAIRGQDSPLHF.